The rows below give T cell receptor beta chains drawn from one sample of a study of neoadjuvant nivolumab and ipilimumab in lung cancer. Profiled with immunoSEQ multiplex PCR; TCRdb holds only in-frame clones, not every one. The table includes 13,000 or so clones, approximately 96% detected once. The sample here was peripheral blood, taken after neoadjuvant nivolumab, alone or with ipilimumab, at or shortly before surgery. The receptors were sampled from an adult with non-small cell lung cancer. Each CDR3 is given with its conserved first and last residue. D genes are given only for firm matches. The size of a clone is reported for some rows only, either as once, few or many, or as a class for expanded clones.

abundance,d_gene,v_gene,j_gene,CDR3nt,CDR3aa
-,TRBD1,TRBV19,TRBJ2-2,TGTGCCAGTAGTCCCGGGACAGTAAGTTCCGGGGAGCTGTTTTTT,CASSPGTVSSGELFF
-,-,TRBV6-5,TRBJ2-7,TGTGCCAGCAGTTACCTTAATGGCGAGCAGTACTTC,CASSYLNGEQYF
few,TRBD1,TRBV27,TRBJ1-2,TGTGCCAGCAGTGCGACAGGGTTAAGCGGCTACACCTTC,CASSATGLSGYTF
once,TRBD1,TRBV28,TRBJ1-4,TGTGCCAGCAGTTCCGGGACAGCTTATGAAAAACTGTTTTTT,CASSSGTAYEKLFF
-,TRBD2,TRBV10-1,TRBJ2-3,TGCGCCAGAGCCGAGCGGGAGGGAGATACGCAGTATTTT,CARAEREGDTQYF
-,TRBD2,TRBV9,TRBJ2-3,TGTGCCAGCAGCGTAGGGACTAGCGTCGACCGCACAGATACGCAGTATTTT,CASSVGTSVDRTDTQYF
once,-,TRBV15,TRBJ1-1,TGTGCCACCAGCAGAGATGAAGACAGTGAAGCTTTCTTT,CATSRDEDSEAFF
once,-,TRBV5-1,TRBJ2-5,TGCGCCAGCAGCTTGGAAGGGACTGGGCAAGAGACCCAGTACTTC,CASSLEGTGQETQYF
-,-,TRBV10-2,TRBJ1-2,TGCGCCAGCAGTGATGGGGGTGGCTACACCTTC,CASSDGGGYTF
-,TRBD1,TRBV11-2,TRBJ2-5,TGTGCCAGCAGCTTAGTACGGACGGGACAGCTTCCGAGAGAGACCCAGTACTTC,CASSLVRTGQLPRETQYF
-,TRBD1,TRBV5-1,TRBJ2-6,TGCGCCAGCAGCAAGGACAGGGCTGGGGCCAACGTCCTGACTTTC,CASSKDRAGANVLTF
-,-,TRBV4-2,TRBJ1-3,TGTGCCAGCAGCCATCCTCGGGACACCCAGGGGAACACCATATATTTT,CASSHPRDTQGNTIYF
-,-,TRBV11-2,TRBJ2-7,TGTGCCAGCAGCTCCTCCGGGACGGACCGCTACGAGCAGTACTTC,CASSSSGTDRYEQYF
-,-,TRBV7-6,TRBJ2-3,TGTGCCAGCGGGGCTAGCACAGATACGCAGTATTTT,CASGASTDTQYF
-,-,TRBV7-9,TRBJ1-3,TGTGCCAGCAGCCCACACAGCTCTGGAAACACCATATATTTT,CASSPHSSGNTIYF
-,-,TRBV11-2,TRBJ1-1,TGTGCCAGCAGCTTTCAGCCGTTGAACACTGAAGCTTTCTTT,CASSFQPLNTEAFF
-,TRBD1,TRBV29-1,TRBJ2-3,TGCAGCGCCAGACAGGGTCAAAGCACAGATACGCAGTATTTT,CSARQGQSTDTQYF
-,TRBD1,TRBV11-2,TRBJ2-5,TGTGCCAGCAGCGTAGCTGGGACAGGTCTAGGGGAGACCCAGTACTTC,CASSVAGTGLGETQYF
-,-,TRBV21-1,TRBJ2-7,TGTGCCAGCAGCTCACGGGACAGAACCTACGAGCAGTACTTC,CASSSRDRTYEQYF
-,-,TRBV7-2,TRBJ2-7,TGTGCCAGCAGCTTACTGCAGGAGCTACCCTACGAGCAGTACTTC,CASSLLQELPYEQYF
-,TRBD1,TRBV30,TRBJ1-3,TGTGCCTGGAGCCCAGGGGGCTCTGGAAACACCATATATTTT,CAWSPGGSGNTIYF
-,-,TRBV5-6,TRBJ2-5,TGTGCCAGCTCTCAAACAGGGTCGGCAGAGACCCAGTACTTC,CASSQTGSAETQYF
-,TRBD1,TRBV27,TRBJ1-1,TGTGCCAGCAGTGCGCAAGGGGGCGGACAGCAAACTGAAGCTTTCTTT,CASSAQGGGQQTEAFF
-,TRBD2,TRBV6-5,TRBJ2-5,TGTGCCAGCCTCGGGACTAGCGAGAAAGAGACCCAGTACTTC,CASLGTSEKETQYF
-,TRBD1,TRBV9,TRBJ2-1,TGTGCCAGCAGCGGGATCCGGACAGGGAAAAATGAGCAGTTCTTC,CASSGIRTGKNEQFF
-,-,TRBV7-6,TRBJ2-2,TGTGCCAGCAGCTTAGGGTCCCACACCGGGGAGCTGTTTTTT,CASSLGSHTGELFF
-,-,TRBV9,TRBJ2-1,TGTGCCAGCAGCGTAGTTATCGGGAGCCCCGACAATGAGCAGTTCTTC,CASSVVIGSPDNEQFF
-,-,TRBV6-1,TRBJ1-1,TGTGCCAGCAGTGTAATCCGGGTGCCTGAAGCTTTCTTT,CASSVIRVPEAFF
-,-,TRBV11-2,TRBJ2-5,TGTGCCAGCAGCCTTTCCTCCGGGAACCAAGAGACCCAGTACTTC,CASSLSSGNQETQYF
-,-,TRBV7-3,TRBJ1-1,TGTGCCAGCAGCTTAAATGGGGAAGAGAACACTGAAGCTTTCTTT,CASSLNGEENTEAFF
-,-,TRBV10-3,TRBJ2-5,TGTGCCATCAGGGGGCGGGAGACCCAGTACTTC,CAIRGRETQYF
-,-,TRBV7-2,TRBJ1-1,TGTGCCAGCAGCTTTACGAAATTACGGTCGACTGAAGCTTTCTTT,CASSFTKLRSTEAFF
-,-,TRBV14,TRBJ1-1,TGTGCCAGCAGCCAATGGCGGACGAACACTGAAGCTTTCTTT,CASSQWRTNTEAFF